Shown below are 17 T cell receptor beta chains from a single sample sequenced in a study of blood T cell repertoires in COVID-19. The repertoire was sequenced with immunoSEQ multiplex PCR; TCRdb's copy has only in-frame clones and lacks some. The sample contains tens of thousands of clones, around 91% of which appear only once. Material: peripheral blood. Receptors were obtained from a man aged 60-69 years with active or convalescent COVID-19.

The gene calls are TRBV29-1 and TRBJ1-1; D gene unclear. Trimming removed 4 bases from V and 0 bases from J, with 15 bases in between. Germline V CDR1 and CDR2: SQVTM, ANQGSEA. This CDR3 has 15 residues. The CDR3 protein is CSVALAGVMNTEAFF. The CDR3 DNA follows: TGCAGCGTTGCTTTGGCGGGTGTAATGAACACTGAAGCTTTCTTT.

This sequence joins TRBV7-6 and TRBJ2-7, with TRBD2 matching 12 bases. CDR1 is SGHVS and CDR2 is FNYEAQ in the germline V gene. The trim removed 5 bases at V and 4 bases at J, leaving 3 bases unmatched. CDR3 length: 14 residues. In DNA, the CDR3 is TGTGCCAGCAGCAGGACTAGCGGGAAGTACGAGCAGTACTTC. This gives the protein CASSRTSGKYEQYF.

J is TRBJ2-7 and V is TRBV7-2, with D unclear. This CDR3 is built from 14 residues. The V and J ends lost 0 bases and 1 base respectively, with 7 bases between them. From germline, CDR1 is SGHTA and CDR2 FQGNSA. In DNA form, the CDR3 reads TGTGCCAGCAGCTTAGCGATTGAGTCCTACGAGCAGTACTTC. Translation gives CASSLAIESYEQYF.

The V call is TRBV28, the J call TRBJ2-3; 8 nucleotides agree with TRBD1. V was clipped by 3 bases and J by 2 bases; unmatched bases: 7. This CDR3 has 16 residues. The germline gives CDR1 MDHEN, CDR2 SYDVKM. CDR3 in DNA: TGTGCCAGCAGTTTGGGGACAGGAACCTTCACAGATACGCAGTATTTT. Translation gives CASSLGTGTFTDTQYF.

V gene TRBV4-1 combines with J gene TRBJ2-7; 8 nucleotides agree with TRBD1. With 0 bases clipped from V and 9 bases from J, the junction kept 13 bases outside the gene matches. The CDR3 runs to 16 residues. Germline-derived CDR1 and CDR2 are MGHRA and YSYEKL. The CDR3 loop is CASSQDRGPGGGGQYF. The CDR3 nucleotides read TGCGCCAGCAGCCAAGATCGAGGTCCAGGGGGCGGAGGGCAGTACTTC.

V and J are TRBV7-9 and TRBJ1-1; 8 positions agree with TRBD1. Unmatched junction bases numbered 12, after V lost 4 bases and J lost 5 bases. CDR1 SEHNR and CDR2 FQNEAQ come from the germline V gene (reference sequence). This CDR3 comprises 16 residues. CDR3 sequence: CASSSARTGGGTEAFF. The CDR3 DNA reads as TGTGCCAGCAGCTCAGCCAGAACAGGGGGTGGAACTGAAGCTTTCTTT.

There are a few counts of this clone. The J gene is TRBJ2-1, the V gene TRBV28; 8 positions match TRBD2. Trimming took 6 bases from V and 9 from J; bases not matched to a gene: 25. CDR1 and CDR2 (germline): MDHEN, SYDVKM. This CDR3 has 19 amino acids. CDR3 sequence reads: CASRSTAKTPGTRLGEQFF. In DNA, the CDR3 is TGTGCCAGCAGATCAACTGCGAAAACGCCAGGGACTAGATTGGGTGAGCAGTTCTTC.

The chain is built from TRBV7-8 and TRBJ2-5, with a weak D call TRBD1 (6 bases). With 4 bases removed from V and 5 bases from J, the gap between germline ends came to 11 bases. The CDR3 contains 13 residues. Germline V gene lookup returns CDR1 SGHVS and CDR2 FQNEAQ. CDR3 sequence reads: CASSYREGETQYF. For the CDR3, the DNA is TGTGCCAGCAGCTACAGGGAAGGGGAGACCCAGTACTTC.

The sample holds a few counts of this clone. This chain joins TRBV10-1 and TRBJ2-7; the match to TRBD2 covers 7 bases. V was pared by 2 bases and J by 6 bases, with 4 bases of the junction left unmatched. Per germline, CDR1 WNHNN and CDR2 SYGVQD (reference sequence). There are 13 residues in the CDR3. The CDR3 coding sequence is TGCGCCAGCAGTGAGCAGGGAGGGACCGAGCAGTACTTC. Translating gives CASSEQGGTEQYF.

V usage is TRBV28 and J usage is TRBJ1-1; 7 bases agree with TRBD1. Germline lookup yields CDR1 MDHEN and CDR2 SYDVKM. The CDR3 loop spans 20 amino acids. The V gene end was trimmed by 4 bases and the J gene end by 0 bases; junction bases not matched to a gene: 20. In DNA, the CDR3 is TGTGCCAGCAGTTCCCGATTGAGTCGGACAGGCTGGGGGATGAACACTGAAGCTTTCTTT. It codes for CASSSRLSRTGWGMNTEAFF.

The chain is built from TRBV7-9 and TRBJ1-1; D is undetermined. Looked up from germline, CDR1 is SEHNR and CDR2 is FQNEAQ (reference sequence). V shed 0 bases and J shed 0 bases, with 11 bases lying between them. The CDR3 is made up of 16 amino acids. The DNA for the CDR3 is TGTGCCAGCAGCTTAGCGGGTACGGGGATGAACACTGAAGCTTTCTTT. It encodes CASSLAGTGMNTEAFF. The entire variable domain, with the rest obtained from reference TRBV7-9 and TRBJ1-1, is as follows: DTGVSQNPRHKITKRGQNVTFRCDPISEHNRLYWYRQTLGQGPEFLTYFQNEAQLEKSRLLSDRFSAERPKGSFSTLEIQRTEQGDSAMYLCASSLAGTGMNTEAFFGQGTRLTVV.

This rearrangement joins TRBV6-1 to TRBJ2-3; TRBD1 agrees at 12 bases. The CDR3 is made up of 15 amino acids. Germline values: CDR1 MNHNS, CDR2 SASEGT. Trimming cost V 1 base and J 8 bases; bases outside gene matches: 4. The CDR3 DNA is TGTGCCAGCAGTGAAGGGGGACAGGGGGCTGCTACGCAGTATTTT. As protein: CASSEGGQGAATQYF.

The chain employs TRBV7-9 and TRBJ2-5; 7 bases match TRBD1. The V and J ends lost 5 bases and 4 bases, in that order; junction bases with no gene match: 10. The CDR3 loop spans 15 amino acids. Per germline, CDR1 SEHNR and CDR2 FQNEAQ (reference sequence). The CDR3 is CASSEQGTIGETQYF. The CDR3 nucleotides read TGTGCCAGCAGCGAACAGGGGACCATTGGAGAGACCCAGTACTTC.

This chain joins TRBV28 and TRBJ2-1; 11 nucleotides line up with TRBD2. The V gene end was trimmed by 2 bases and the J gene end by 7 bases; junction bases not matched to a gene: 13. Per the germline V gene, CDR1 is MDHEN and CDR2 is SYDVKM. The CDR3 consists of 18 residues. The DNA of the CDR3 is TGTGCCAGCAGTTTACGCCCCTTAGGAGTAGCGGGAGGGAATGAGCAGTTCTTC. Translated: CASSLRPLGVAGGNEQFF.

The V call is TRBV6-2 or TRBV6-3, the J call TRBJ2-7, with D possibly being TRBD2 (6 bases). Trimming took off 5 bases at V and 0 bases at J, with 8 bases between the two ends. This CDR3 is 13 amino acids long. Germline V gene data show CDR1 as MNHEY and CDR2 as SVGEGT. The CDR3, as DNA: TGTGCCAGCAGTCATAGCGGCTCCTACGAGCAGTACTTC. Encoded protein: CASSHSGSYEQYF.

The gene calls are TRBV28 and TRBJ2-5; D may be TRBD2 (6 bases). The germline V gene has CDR1 MDHEN and CDR2 SYDVKM. V was clipped by 2 bases and J by 9 bases, with 7 bases between them. This CDR3 comprises 11 residues. CDR3 sequence reads: CASSLRGAQYF. CDR3 DNA: TGTGCCAGCAGTTTACGCGGGGCCCAGTACTTC. Combining the CDR3 with reference TRBV28 and TRBJ2-5 gives the whole variable domain DVKVTQSSRYLVKRTGEKVFLECVQDMDHENMFWYRQDPGLGLRLIYFSYDVKMKEKGDIPEGYSVSREKKERFSLILESASTNQTSMYLCASSLRGAQYFGPGTRLLVL.

The chain carries TRBV6-5 and TRBJ1-2, with TRBD1 as a possible D gene (6 bases). Germline CDR1 is MNHEY and CDR2 is SVGAGI. V shed 3 bases and J shed 3 bases, with 11 bases lying between them. The length of the CDR3 is 14 residues. For the CDR3, the DNA is TGTGCCAGCAGTTATCAACAGGGCTACTATGGCTACACCTTC. Encoded protein: CASSYQQGYYGYTF.